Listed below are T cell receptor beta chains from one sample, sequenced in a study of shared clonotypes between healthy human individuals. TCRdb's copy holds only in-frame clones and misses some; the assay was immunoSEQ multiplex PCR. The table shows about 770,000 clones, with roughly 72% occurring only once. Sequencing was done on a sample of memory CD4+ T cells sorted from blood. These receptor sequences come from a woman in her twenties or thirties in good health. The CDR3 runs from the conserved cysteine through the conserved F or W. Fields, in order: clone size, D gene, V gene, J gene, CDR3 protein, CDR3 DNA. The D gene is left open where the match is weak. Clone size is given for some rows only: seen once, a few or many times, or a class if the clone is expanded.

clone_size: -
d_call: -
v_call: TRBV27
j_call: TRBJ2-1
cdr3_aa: CASSLQGGDYNEQFF
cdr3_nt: TGTGCCAGCAGTTTACAAGGTGGGGATTACAATGAGCAGTTCTTC

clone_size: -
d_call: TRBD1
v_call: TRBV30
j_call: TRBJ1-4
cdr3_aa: CAWSVFWDRNKNEKLFF
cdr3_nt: TGTGCCTGGAGTGTATTCTGGGACAGAAACAAAAATGAAAAACTGTTTTTT

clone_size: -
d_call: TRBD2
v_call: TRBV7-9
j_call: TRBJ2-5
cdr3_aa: CASSLEGRGETQYF
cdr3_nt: TGTGCCAGCAGCTTGGAGGGGAGGGGAGAGACCCAGTACTTC

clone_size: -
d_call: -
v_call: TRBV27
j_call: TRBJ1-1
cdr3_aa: CASSLAGGAAFF
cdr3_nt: TGTGCCAGCAGTTTAGCGGGTGGCGCGGCTTTCTTT

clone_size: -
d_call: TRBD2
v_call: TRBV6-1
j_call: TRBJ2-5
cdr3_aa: CASGRAGETQYF
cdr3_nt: TGTGCCAGCGGGAGGGCCGGGGAGACCCAGTACTTC

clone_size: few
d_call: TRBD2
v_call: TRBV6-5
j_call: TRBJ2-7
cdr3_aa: CASSRSGISSYEQYF
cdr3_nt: TGTGCCAGCAGTCGGAGCGGGATTAGTTCCTACGAGCAGTACTTC

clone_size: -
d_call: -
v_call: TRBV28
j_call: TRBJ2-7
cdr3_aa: CASSRTGSSYEQYF
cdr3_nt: TGTGCCAGCAGTAGAACGGGAAGCTCCTACGAGCAGTACTTC

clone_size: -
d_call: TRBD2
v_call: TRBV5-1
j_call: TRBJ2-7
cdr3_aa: CASSLGLTSGSNEQYF
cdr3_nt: TGCGCCAGCAGCTTGGGGTTGACTAGCGGGAGCAACGAGCAGTACTTC

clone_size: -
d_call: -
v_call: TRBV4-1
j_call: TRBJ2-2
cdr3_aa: CASSQGGWTDTGELFF
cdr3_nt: TGCGCCAGCAGCCAAGGGGGGTGGACAGACACCGGGGAGCTGTTTTTT

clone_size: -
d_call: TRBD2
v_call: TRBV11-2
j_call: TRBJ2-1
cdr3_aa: CASSRGLANEQFF
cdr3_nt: TGTGCCAGCAGTAGGGGACTAGCCAATGAGCAGTTCTTC

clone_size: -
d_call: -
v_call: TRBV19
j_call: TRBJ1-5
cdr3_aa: CASSILEGGRNQPQHF
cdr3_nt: TGTGCCAGTAGTATCTTGGAGGGGGGGCGCAATCAGCCCCAGCATTTT

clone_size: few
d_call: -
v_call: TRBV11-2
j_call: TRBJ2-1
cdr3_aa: CASSLELWGQFF
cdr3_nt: TGTGCCAGCAGCTTAGAACTCTGGGGGCAGTTCTTC

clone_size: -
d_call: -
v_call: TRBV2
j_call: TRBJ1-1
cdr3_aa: CASSFDRNTEAFF
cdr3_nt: TGTGCCAGCAGTTTTGACAGGAACACTGAAGCTTTCTTT

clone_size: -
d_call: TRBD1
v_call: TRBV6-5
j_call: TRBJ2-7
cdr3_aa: CASSATGYSYEQYF
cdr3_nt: TGTGCCAGCAGTGCGACAGGGTACTCCTACGAGCAGTACTTC

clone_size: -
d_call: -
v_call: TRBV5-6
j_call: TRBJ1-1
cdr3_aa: CASSLAGGRNTEAFF
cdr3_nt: TGTGCCAGCAGCTTGGCCGGGGGAAGGAACACTGAAGCTTTCTTT

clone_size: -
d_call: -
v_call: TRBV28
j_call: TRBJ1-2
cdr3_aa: CASSLRQPPGYTF
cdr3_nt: TGTGCCAGCAGTTTACGGCAGCCTCCCGGCTACACCTTC

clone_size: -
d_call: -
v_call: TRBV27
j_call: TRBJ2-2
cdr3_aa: CASSLAGANTGELFF
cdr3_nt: TGTGCCAGCAGTTTAGCCGGGGCCAACACCGGGGAGCTGTTTTTT

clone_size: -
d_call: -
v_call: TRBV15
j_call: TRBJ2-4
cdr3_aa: CATSPGSPIAKNIQYF
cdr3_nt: TGTGCCACCAGCCCGGGGAGCCCTATAGCCAAAAACATTCAGTACTTC

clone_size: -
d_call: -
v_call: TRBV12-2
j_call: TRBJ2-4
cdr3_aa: CASRLAHTGLRCAKNIQYF
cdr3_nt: TGTGCAAGTCGCTTAGCCCACACCGGACTGAGGTGCGCCAAAAACATTCAGTACTTC

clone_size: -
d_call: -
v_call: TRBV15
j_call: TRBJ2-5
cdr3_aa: CATRSLKGRGETQYF
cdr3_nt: TGTGCCACCAGATCGCTAAAGGGACGTGGAGAGACCCAGTACTTC

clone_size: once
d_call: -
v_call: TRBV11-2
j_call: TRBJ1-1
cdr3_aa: CASSLDQVRAEAFF
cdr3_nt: TGTGCCAGCAGCTTGGATCAGGTTCGCGCTGAAGCTTTCTTT

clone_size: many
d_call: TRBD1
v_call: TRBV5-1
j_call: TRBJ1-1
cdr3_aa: CASSPEGALGTEAFF
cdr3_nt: TGCGCCAGCAGCCCAGAGGGGGCTCTGGGCACTGAAGCTTTCTTT

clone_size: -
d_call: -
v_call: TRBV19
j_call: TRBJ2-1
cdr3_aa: CASSIVYSDNEQFF
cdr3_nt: TGTGCCAGTAGTATAGTCTACAGTGACAATGAGCAGTTCTTC

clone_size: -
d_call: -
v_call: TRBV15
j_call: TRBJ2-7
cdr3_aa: CATSPSGWTDEQYF
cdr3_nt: TGTGCCACCAGCCCCTCAGGGTGGACGGACGAGCAGTACTTC

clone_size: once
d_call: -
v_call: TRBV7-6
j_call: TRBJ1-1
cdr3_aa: CASSKDGNTEAFF
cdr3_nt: TGTGCCAGCAGCAAAGACGGGAACACTGAAGCTTTCTTT

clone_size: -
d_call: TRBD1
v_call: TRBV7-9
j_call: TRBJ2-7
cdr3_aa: CASSKTPMGTGYEQYF
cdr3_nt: TGTGCCAGCAGCAAAACGCCCATGGGGACAGGGTACGAGCAGTACTTC

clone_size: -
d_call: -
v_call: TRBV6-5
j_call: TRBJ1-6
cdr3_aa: CASSELDRNSPLHF
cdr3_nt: TGTGCCAGCAGTGAATTAGACAGGAATTCACCCCTCCACTTT

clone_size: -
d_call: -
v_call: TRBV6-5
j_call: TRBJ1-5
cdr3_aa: CASRKRQPQHF
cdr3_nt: TGTGCCAGCAGGAAGAGGCAGCCCCAGCATTTT

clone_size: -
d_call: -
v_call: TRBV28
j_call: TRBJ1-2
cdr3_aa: CASRGRILTMGDGYTF
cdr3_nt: TGTGCCAGCAGGGGGAGGATTTTGACGATGGGAGATGGCTACACCTTC

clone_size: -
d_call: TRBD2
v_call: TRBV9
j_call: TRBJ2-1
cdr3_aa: CASSIRTSGSYNEQFF
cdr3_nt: TGTGCCAGCAGCATCCGGACTAGCGGATCTTACAATGAGCAGTTCTTC

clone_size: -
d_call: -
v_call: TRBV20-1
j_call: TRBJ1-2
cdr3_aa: CSAKKVGGYTF
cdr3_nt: TGCAGTGCCAAAAAAGTCGGGGGCTACACCTTC

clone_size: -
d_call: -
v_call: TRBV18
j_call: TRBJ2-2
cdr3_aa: CASSPTRNTGELFF
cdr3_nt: TGTGCCAGCTCACCAACCCGGAACACCGGGGAGCTGTTTTTT

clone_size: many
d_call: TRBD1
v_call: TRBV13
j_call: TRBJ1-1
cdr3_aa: CATRTRGGMNTEAFF
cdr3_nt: TGTGCCACGAGGACCCGAGGGGGCATGAACACTGAAGCTTTCTTT

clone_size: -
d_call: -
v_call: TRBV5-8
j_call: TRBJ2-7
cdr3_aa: CASLPFLRHSSYEQYF
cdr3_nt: TGTGCCAGCTTGCCGTTTCTGCGTCACAGCTCCTACGAGCAGTACTTC

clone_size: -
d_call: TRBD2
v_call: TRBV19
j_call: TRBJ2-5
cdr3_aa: CASSPRQTSGQAYETQYF
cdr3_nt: TGTGCCAGTAGTCCAAGACAGACTAGCGGCCAGGCGTATGAGACCCAGTACTTC

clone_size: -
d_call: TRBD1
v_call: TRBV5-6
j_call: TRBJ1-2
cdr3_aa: CASSLRGTGWDGYTF
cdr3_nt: TGTGCCAGCAGCCTGCGCGGGACAGGGTGGGATGGCTACACCTTC

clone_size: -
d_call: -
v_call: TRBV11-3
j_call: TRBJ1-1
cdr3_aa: CASSQTGLNTEAFF
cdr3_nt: TGTGCCAGCAGCCAGACAGGTCTGAACACTGAAGCTTTCTTT

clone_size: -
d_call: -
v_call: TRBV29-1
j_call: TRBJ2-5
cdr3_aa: CSVTVVLGETQYF
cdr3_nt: TGCAGCGTTACCGTGGTGTTGGGGGAGACCCAGTACTTC

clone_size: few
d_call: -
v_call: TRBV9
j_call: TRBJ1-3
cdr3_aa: CASSVGIDWSRRNTIYF
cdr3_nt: TGTGCCAGCAGCGTAGGGATCGATTGGAGCCGAAGAAACACCATATATTTT

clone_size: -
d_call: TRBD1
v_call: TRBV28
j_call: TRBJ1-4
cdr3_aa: CASSLKGATNEKLFF
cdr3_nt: TGTGCCAGCAGTTTGAAGGGGGCCACTAATGAAAAACTGTTTTTT

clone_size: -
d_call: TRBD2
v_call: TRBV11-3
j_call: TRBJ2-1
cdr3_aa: CASSLRAGVSHEQFF
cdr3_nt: TGTGCCAGCAGCTTACGAGCGGGGGTTTCCCATGAGCAGTTCTTC

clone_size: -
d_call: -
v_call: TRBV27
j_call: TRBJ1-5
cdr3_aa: CASSLFGQSKLNQPQHF
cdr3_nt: TGTGCCAGCAGCCTCTTCGGACAGTCTAAACTCAATCAGCCCCAGCATTTT

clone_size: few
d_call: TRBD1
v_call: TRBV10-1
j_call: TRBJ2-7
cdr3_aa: CASSPGQGTEQYF
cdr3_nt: TGCGCCAGCAGCCCGGGACAGGGGACCGAGCAGTACTTC

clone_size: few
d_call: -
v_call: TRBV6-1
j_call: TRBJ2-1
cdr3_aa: CASSWGHQGTREQFF
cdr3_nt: TGTGCCAGCAGTTGGGGACATCAAGGGACGCGTGAGCAGTTCTTC

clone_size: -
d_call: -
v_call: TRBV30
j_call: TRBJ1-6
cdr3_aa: CALGGTLHQRGVSWHSPLHF
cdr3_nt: TGTGCCTTGGGAGGGACGTTGCATCAACGGGGGGTTTCTTGGCATTCACCCCTCCACTTT

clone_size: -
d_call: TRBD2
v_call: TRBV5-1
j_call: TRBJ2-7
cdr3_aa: CASSLAFLTSGSYEQYF
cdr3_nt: TGCGCCAGCAGCTTGGCCTTTCTGACTAGCGGCTCCTACGAGCAGTACTTC

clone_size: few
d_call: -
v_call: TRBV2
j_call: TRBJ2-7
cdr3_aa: CASSPMILGNEQYF
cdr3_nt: TGTGCCAGCAGCCCTATGATATTGGGCAACGAGCAGTACTTC

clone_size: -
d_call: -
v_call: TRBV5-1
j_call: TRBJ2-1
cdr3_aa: CASSLSSGAYNEQFF
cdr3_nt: TGCGCCAGCAGCTTGTCAAGCGGAGCTTACAATGAGCAGTTCTTC

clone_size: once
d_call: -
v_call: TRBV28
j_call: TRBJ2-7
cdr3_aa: CASSSPPVGQYF
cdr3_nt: TGTGCCAGCAGTTCGCCCCCGGTCGGGCAGTACTTC